The present T cell receptor beta chain was sequenced within a study of T cells in women clearing cervical HPV infection. For the study at large: Cases' blood sampling followed lesion detection by median approximately 150 days (90 to 200). HLA type stays a possible confounder, typing being limited.

Here immunoSEQ multiplex PCR was the method, and the copy in TCRdb shows in-frame clones only, minus some. The listing contains tens of thousands of clones. Trimming cost V 2 bases and J 3 bases; bases outside gene matches: 4. The germline V gene has CDR1 SGHTA and CDR2 FQGNSA. The CDR3 sequence is 14 residues long. Cervical HPV DNA detected by MY09/MY11 PCR, typed by dot-blot. Turning to this clone: The read ends 3 residues before the CDR3 terminus; that terminus is restored from the germline J gene.

What was sequenced was blood buffy coat. This TCR came from a woman between 18 and 69 years old with a cervical HPV16 infection that either progressed to CIN3+ or cleared (not recorded which). This chain uses TRBV7-2 with TRBJ2-7; the match to TRBD2 covers 7 bases. Partial CDR3 DNA: TGTGCCAGCAGCTTAACCGGACTAGACTACGAG. This translates into CASSLTGLDYE. The CDR3 in its entirety is CASSLTGLDYEQYF.